This TCR beta chain originates from a study of cytomegalovirus exposure and HLA in healthy donors. Study conclusions and caveats: Reportedly, HLA-A and HLA-B alleles of most subjects were accurately predicted from TCR beta. Later, an analysis found that common viral pathogens appeared to be linked with several of the most significant clusters.

Remarks on this clone: The antigen is unknown.

V was trimmed by 3 bases and J by 3 bases, leaving 15 bases between them. This CDR3 contains 17 residues. Per germline, CDR1 KGHSH and CDR2 LQKENI. Researchers ran the PCR with 60 Vbeta and 13 Jbeta primers. Libraries were prepared by immunoSEQ multiplex PCR; TCRdb keeps only in-frame clonotypes and omits some of them. The sample shows 160,000 or so clones, more than 70% of them seen only once. The chain combines TRBV18 with TRBJ2-6; possible D gene TRBD1, 6 bases. Material for sequencing was PBMCs. This receptor was identified in a man aged 25 to 40 in good health and CMV-seronegative. The CDR3 sequence is CASSPSPGASGANVLTF. The CDR3 bases are TGTGCCAGCTCACCGTCTCCAGGGGCCAGTGGGGCCAACGTCCTGACTTTC.